This record looks at one TCR beta chain sequence and its context. Its specificity is not known. These data belong to a study of CD4+ T cells in melanoma. Notes on the study in general: A reported correlation linked neoantigen-specific CD4+ T cells to CD8+, macrophage and B cell function. In melanoma, neoantigen-specific CD4+ T cells reportedly differed in differentiation state.

Profiling relied on immunoSEQ multiplex PCR, and the TCRdb table lists in-frame clones only, not all of them. The repertoire includes 9,600 or so clones, roughly three quarters of them detected once, and roughly 21% sits in the top ten. The V end was cut by 1 base, the J end by 1 base, with 8 bases between. Germline V gene lookup returns CDR1 SGHRS and CDR2 YFSETQ. The CDR3 runs 14 residues. The sequencing sample was made of peripheral blood. The chain recombines TRBV5-1 with TRBJ1-1; D gene uncertain. This sequence originates from a human donor with melanoma. In DNA form, the CDR3 reads TGCGCCAGCAGCTTGAGGGCTGGGAACACTGAAGCTTTCTTT. Protein: CASSLRAGNTEAFF.